This is a list of T cell receptor beta chains from one sample in a study of cytomegalovirus exposure and HLA in healthy donors. Sequencing was performed with immunoSEQ multiplex PCR; in TCRdb, only in-frame clones are kept and a portion is missing. The profile shows some 190,000 clones, 87% of them singletons. The source material was PBMCs. The receptors originated from a man aged 30 to 45 in good health and CMV-seronegative. Both conserved end residues are part of each CDR3. Each record gives: CDR3 length, J gene, D gene, V gene, clone size, CDR3 protein, CDR3 DNA. A D gene is named only where the DNA matches it firmly. Size is stated for part of the rows, as once, few or many counts, or as a class when the clone is expanded.

CDR3 length: 15
J gene: TRBJ1-2
D gene: -
V gene: TRBV5-1
clone size: -
CDR3 protein: CASSLAPDTNYGYTF
CDR3 DNA: TGCGCCAGCAGCTTGGCCCCAGATACTAACTATGGCTACACCTTC

CDR3 length: 14
J gene: TRBJ2-1
D gene: -
V gene: TRBV28
clone size: -
CDR3 protein: CASSSTGNLNEQFF
CDR3 DNA: TGTGCCAGCAGCTCCACCGGGAACCTCAATGAGCAGTTCTTC

CDR3 length: 10
J gene: TRBJ1-1
D gene: -
V gene: TRBV2
clone size: -
CDR3 protein: CASSDGEAFF
CDR3 DNA: TGTGCCAGCAGTGACGGTGAAGCTTTCTTT

CDR3 length: 15
J gene: TRBJ1-2
D gene: -
V gene: TRBV19
clone size: -
CDR3 protein: CASNYDRKMSNGYTF
CDR3 DNA: TGTGCCAGTAATTACGACAGAAAAATGTCGAATGGCTACACCTTC

CDR3 length: 14
J gene: TRBJ2-1
D gene: -
V gene: TRBV6-4
clone size: -
CDR3 protein: CASREGSGYNEQFF
CDR3 DNA: TGTGCCAGCAGAGAGGGCTCGGGATACAATGAGCAGTTCTTC

CDR3 length: 13
J gene: TRBJ1-2
D gene: -
V gene: TRBV19
clone size: -
CDR3 protein: CATSMGGFYGYTF
CDR3 DNA: TGTGCCACGTCCATGGGGGGTTTCTATGGCTACACCTTC

CDR3 length: 14
J gene: TRBJ2-7
D gene: TRBD1
V gene: TRBV7-2
clone size: -
CDR3 protein: CASSFARTGYEQYF
CDR3 DNA: TGTGCCAGCAGCTTTGCTAGGACAGGGTACGAGCAGTACTTC

CDR3 length: 13
J gene: TRBJ2-3
D gene: TRBD2
V gene: TRBV4-1
clone size: -
CDR3 protein: CASSLPAGDTQYF
CDR3 DNA: TGCGCCAGCAGCCTCCCAGCGGGGGATACGCAGTATTTT

CDR3 length: 13
J gene: TRBJ2-7
D gene: -
V gene: TRBV5-4
clone size: -
CDR3 protein: CASSLGQYYEQYF
CDR3 DNA: TGTGCCAGCAGCTTGGGACAGTACTACGAGCAGTACTTC

CDR3 length: 15
J gene: TRBJ2-7
D gene: TRBD1
V gene: TRBV19
clone size: -
CDR3 protein: CASSIQDRGPYEQYF
CDR3 DNA: TGTGCCAGTAGTATCCAGGACAGGGGGCCCTACGAGCAGTACTTC

CDR3 length: 15
J gene: TRBJ2-5
D gene: -
V gene: TRBV7-2
clone size: -
CDR3 protein: CASSFGRGLEETQYF
CDR3 DNA: TGTGCCAGCAGCTTTGGGCGGGGGCTAGAAGAGACCCAGTACTTC

CDR3 length: 15
J gene: TRBJ2-7
D gene: -
V gene: TRBV15
clone size: -
CDR3 protein: CATSRDAGHLYEQYF
CDR3 DNA: TGTGCCACCAGCAGAGACGCCGGACACCTTTACGAGCAGTACTTC

CDR3 length: 15
J gene: TRBJ2-3
D gene: TRBD1
V gene: TRBV27
clone size: once
CDR3 protein: CASRPRDRSTDTQYF
CDR3 DNA: TGTGCCAGCAGACCTCGGGACAGGAGCACAGATACGCAGTATTTT

CDR3 length: 14
J gene: TRBJ2-7
D gene: TRBD2
V gene: TRBV10-3
clone size: -
CDR3 protein: CAISEGLAGYEQYF
CDR3 DNA: TGTGCCATCAGTGAGGGGCTAGCGGGCTACGAGCAGTACTTC

CDR3 length: 16
J gene: TRBJ1-4
D gene: TRBD1
V gene: TRBV5-8
clone size: -
CDR3 protein: CASSSRGQLAHEKLFF
CDR3 DNA: TGTGCCAGCAGCTCAAGGGGACAGTTAGCTCATGAAAAACTGTTTTTT

CDR3 length: 13
J gene: TRBJ2-3
D gene: -
V gene: TRBV6-1
clone size: few
CDR3 protein: CASRDISTDTQYF
CDR3 DNA: TGTGCCAGCAGGGACATTAGCACAGATACGCAGTATTTT

CDR3 length: 13
J gene: TRBJ1-2
D gene: TRBD1
V gene: TRBV2
clone size: -
CDR3 protein: CASSDTGVNGYTF
CDR3 DNA: TGTGCCAGCAGTGACACAGGGGTTAATGGCTACACCTTC

CDR3 length: 14
J gene: TRBJ2-7
D gene: -
V gene: TRBV28
clone size: -
CDR3 protein: CASSFRRVAYEQYF
CDR3 DNA: TGTGCCAGCAGTTTTCGGAGGGTTGCCTACGAGCAGTACTTC

CDR3 length: 15
J gene: TRBJ2-1
D gene: TRBD2
V gene: TRBV6-5
clone size: -
CDR3 protein: CASSLLAAQRNEQFF
CDR3 DNA: TGTGCCAGCAGTTTACTAGCGGCCCAACGGAATGAGCAGTTCTTC

CDR3 length: 15
J gene: TRBJ1-1
D gene: TRBD1
V gene: TRBV28
clone size: -
CDR3 protein: CASSFRGRGVTEAFF
CDR3 DNA: TGTGCCAGCAGTTTTCGGGGCAGGGGGGTCACTGAAGCTTTCTTT

CDR3 length: 14
J gene: TRBJ2-5
D gene: -
V gene: TRBV11-3
clone size: -
CDR3 protein: CASSLTSGVETQYF
CDR3 DNA: TGTGCCAGCAGCTTAACCTCGGGAGTGGAGACCCAGTACTTC

CDR3 length: 15
J gene: TRBJ2-2
D gene: -
V gene: TRBV28
clone size: -
CDR3 protein: CASSDPRGLTGELFF
CDR3 DNA: TGTGCCAGCAGTGATCCCAGGGGCCTCACCGGGGAGCTGTTTTTT

CDR3 length: 20
J gene: TRBJ2-3
D gene: TRBD1
V gene: TRBV9
clone size: -
CDR3 protein: CASSTPRRNGGQGSTDTQYF
CDR3 DNA: TGTGCCAGCAGCACCCCAAGAAGAAATGGGGGACAGGGGAGCACAGATACGCAGTATTTT

CDR3 length: 16
J gene: TRBJ1-5
D gene: TRBD1
V gene: TRBV7-9
clone size: -
CDR3 protein: CASSSLTGGGDQPQHF
CDR3 DNA: TGTGCCAGCAGCTCGCTTACAGGGGGAGGTGATCAGCCCCAGCATTTT

CDR3 length: 13
J gene: TRBJ1-4
D gene: TRBD1
V gene: TRBV28
clone size: -
CDR3 protein: CASSSGGSEKLFF
CDR3 DNA: TGTGCCAGCAGTTCAGGGGGAAGTGAAAAACTGTTTTTT

CDR3 length: 17
J gene: TRBJ2-3
D gene: TRBD2
V gene: TRBV5-1
clone size: -
CDR3 protein: CASSLGTSGYNTDTQYF
CDR3 DNA: TGCGCCAGCAGCTTGGGAACTAGCGGGTATAACACAGATACGCAGTATTTT

CDR3 length: 13
J gene: TRBJ2-7
D gene: -
V gene: TRBV7-2
clone size: once
CDR3 protein: CASSPPAGHEQYF
CDR3 DNA: TGTGCCAGCAGCCCCCCCGCGGGACACGAGCAGTACTTC

CDR3 length: 15
J gene: TRBJ2-1
D gene: TRBD2
V gene: TRBV23-1
clone size: -
CDR3 protein: CASSQWTSGYNEQFF
CDR3 DNA: TGCGCCAGCAGTCAATGGACTAGCGGTTACAATGAGCAGTTCTTC

CDR3 length: 16
J gene: TRBJ1-6
D gene: TRBD1
V gene: TRBV7-9
clone size: -
CDR3 protein: CASSRPQGGLNSPLHF
CDR3 DNA: TGTGCCAGCAGCCGCCCACAGGGGGGATTGAATTCACCCCTCCACTTT

CDR3 length: 15
J gene: TRBJ1-4
D gene: -
V gene: TRBV5-3
clone size: -
CDR3 protein: CARSLNRAGHEKLFF
CDR3 DNA: TGTGCCAGAAGCTTGAATCGTGCGGGCCATGAAAAACTGTTTTTT

CDR3 length: 12
J gene: TRBJ1-6
D gene: TRBD1
V gene: TRBV29-1
clone size: -
CDR3 protein: CSVADRDRTLHF
CDR3 DNA: TGCAGCGTTGCCGATAGGGACAGAACCCTCCACTTT

CDR3 length: 15
J gene: TRBJ1-1
D gene: -
V gene: TRBV19
clone size: -
CDR3 protein: CASSPGAPGDTEAFF
CDR3 DNA: TGTGCCAGTTCCCCCGGGGCCCCAGGGGACACTGAAGCTTTCTTT

CDR3 length: 12
J gene: TRBJ1-6
D gene: -
V gene: TRBV27
clone size: -
CDR3 protein: CASSFQNSPLHF
CDR3 DNA: TGTGCCAGCAGTTTCCAGAATTCACCCCTCCACTTT

CDR3 length: 12
J gene: TRBJ2-7
D gene: -
V gene: TRBV7-2
clone size: -
CDR3 protein: CASRPRGNEQYF
CDR3 DNA: TGTGCCAGCAGACCCCGCGGGAACGAGCAGTACTTC

CDR3 length: 15
J gene: TRBJ2-7
D gene: TRBD1
V gene: TRBV7-2
clone size: -
CDR3 protein: CASSLPGQGAWEQYF
CDR3 DNA: TGTGCCAGCAGCTTGCCGGGACAGGGGGCATGGGAGCAGTACTTC

CDR3 length: 15
J gene: TRBJ2-5
D gene: TRBD1
V gene: TRBV29-1
clone size: -
CDR3 protein: CSVTHRDRAWETQYF
CDR3 DNA: TGCAGCGTTACCCACCGGGACAGGGCTTGGGAGACCCAGTACTTC

CDR3 length: 12
J gene: TRBJ2-1
D gene: -
V gene: TRBV19
clone size: -
CDR3 protein: CASSFSLHEQFF
CDR3 DNA: TGTGCCAGTAGTTTCAGTCTCCATGAGCAGTTCTTC

CDR3 length: 12
J gene: TRBJ2-7
D gene: -
V gene: TRBV6-5
clone size: -
CDR3 protein: CASRRYRYEQYF
CDR3 DNA: TGTGCCAGCAGACGATACAGGTACGAGCAGTACTTC

CDR3 length: 14
J gene: TRBJ1-4
D gene: -
V gene: TRBV19
clone size: -
CDR3 protein: CASSTDSSREKLFF
CDR3 DNA: TGTGCCAGTAGTACGGACAGTAGTCGGGAAAAACTGTTTTTT

CDR3 length: 15
J gene: TRBJ2-5
D gene: -
V gene: TRBV7-9
clone size: -
CDR3 protein: CSSSLIRVGGETQYF
CDR3 DNA: TGTTCCAGCAGCTTAATTAGGGTTGGCGGGGAGACCCAGTACTTC

CDR3 length: 11
J gene: TRBJ2-5
D gene: -
V gene: TRBV6-6
clone size: -
CDR3 protein: CASSPAETQYF
CDR3 DNA: TGTGCCAGCAGCCCTGCGGAGACCCAGTACTTC

CDR3 length: 14
J gene: TRBJ2-3
D gene: -
V gene: TRBV11-2
clone size: -
CDR3 protein: CASSLTYSTDTQYF
CDR3 DNA: TGTGCCAGCAGCTTAACTTACTCAACAGATACGCAGTATTTT

CDR3 length: 14
J gene: TRBJ2-1
D gene: TRBD2
V gene: TRBV7-9
clone size: -
CDR3 protein: CASSLGGVYNEQFF
CDR3 DNA: TGTGCCAGCAGTCTCGGGGGGGTCTACAATGAGCAGTTCTTC

CDR3 length: 15
J gene: TRBJ2-2
D gene: -
V gene: TRBV27
clone size: -
CDR3 protein: CASSFGGMNTGELFF
CDR3 DNA: TGTGCCAGCAGTTTCGGCGGGATGAACACCGGGGAGCTGTTTTTT

CDR3 length: 17
J gene: TRBJ2-7
D gene: -
V gene: TRBV5-1
clone size: -
CDR3 protein: CASSLETGIMEPYEQYF
CDR3 DNA: TGCGCCAGCAGCTTGGAGACAGGTATAATGGAGCCCTACGAGCAGTACTTC

CDR3 length: 15
J gene: TRBJ2-2
D gene: TRBD1
V gene: TRBV2
clone size: once
CDR3 protein: CASSEVTGASGELFF
CDR3 DNA: TGTGCCAGCAGTGAAGTTACAGGGGCTTCCGGGGAGCTGTTTTTT

CDR3 length: 14
J gene: TRBJ2-1
D gene: -
V gene: TRBV6-4
clone size: -
CDR3 protein: CASSESPGSDGEFF
CDR3 DNA: TGTGCCAGCAGTGAATCACCGGGTTCTGACGGGGAGTTCTTC

CDR3 length: 15
J gene: TRBJ2-5
D gene: -
V gene: TRBV11-2
clone size: -
CDR3 protein: CASSPRVGGGETQYF
CDR3 DNA: TGTGCCAGCAGCCCCCGGGTGGGAGGAGGAGAGACCCAGTACTTC

CDR3 length: 18
J gene: TRBJ2-3
D gene: TRBD2
V gene: TRBV15
clone size: -
CDR3 protein: CATSSELAGGPSTDTQYF
CDR3 DNA: TGTGCCACCAGCAGCGAACTAGCGGGGGGACCTAGCACAGATACGCAGTATTTT

CDR3 length: 14
J gene: TRBJ1-6
D gene: -
V gene: TRBV21-1
clone size: -
CDR3 protein: CASSEGNGDSPLHF
CDR3 DNA: TGTGCCAGCAGCGAAGGGAATGGAGATTCACCCCTCCACTTT

CDR3 length: 14
J gene: TRBJ1-5
D gene: -
V gene: TRBV19
clone size: -
CDR3 protein: CASKGPTGNQPQHF
CDR3 DNA: TGTGCCAGTAAGGGGCCGACAGGCAATCAGCCCCAGCATTTT

CDR3 length: 16
J gene: TRBJ2-2
D gene: -
V gene: TRBV18
clone size: -
CDR3 protein: CASSRMTGGNTGELFF
CDR3 DNA: TGTGCCAGCTCACGCATGACAGGTGGTAACACCGGGGAGCTGTTTTTT

CDR3 length: 15
J gene: TRBJ2-7
D gene: -
V gene: TRBV14
clone size: -
CDR3 protein: CASSQDSRYYYEQYF
CDR3 DNA: TGTGCCAGCAGCCAAGATTCTAGGTACTACTACGAGCAGTACTTC

CDR3 length: 14
J gene: TRBJ1-1
D gene: TRBD1
V gene: TRBV6-5
clone size: -
CDR3 protein: CASRSGQLNTEAFF
CDR3 DNA: TGTGCCAGCAGGTCGGGACAGTTAAACACTGAAGCTTTCTTT

CDR3 length: 15
J gene: TRBJ1-2
D gene: TRBD1
V gene: TRBV6-4
clone size: -
CDR3 protein: CASSDSGGASYGYTF
CDR3 DNA: TGTGCCAGCAGTGACTCAGGGGGCGCCAGCTATGGCTACACCTTC

CDR3 length: 14
J gene: TRBJ2-1
D gene: TRBD1
V gene: TRBV7-2
clone size: -
CDR3 protein: CASSLRQGVGEQFF
CDR3 DNA: TGTGCCAGCAGCTTAAGGCAGGGGGTTGGTGAGCAGTTCTTC

CDR3 length: 15
J gene: TRBJ1-6
D gene: -
V gene: TRBV2
clone size: once
CDR3 protein: CASRPETGYNSPLHF
CDR3 DNA: TGTGCCAGCAGACCCGAGACAGGATATAATTCACCCCTCCACTTT

CDR3 length: 14
J gene: TRBJ1-4
D gene: TRBD1
V gene: TRBV18
clone size: -
CDR3 protein: CASSTTGEGEKLFF
CDR3 DNA: TGTGCCAGCTCAACGACAGGGGAAGGGGAAAAACTGTTTTTT

CDR3 length: 13
J gene: TRBJ1-6
D gene: -
V gene: TRBV7-9
clone size: -
CDR3 protein: CASSLARTTPLHF
CDR3 DNA: TGTGCCAGCAGCTTAGCCCGCACAACACCCCTCCACTTT

CDR3 length: 17
J gene: TRBJ2-2
D gene: -
V gene: TRBV9
clone size: -
CDR3 protein: CASSAAGTPANTGELFF
CDR3 DNA: TGTGCCAGCAGCGCGGCCGGGACTCCCGCGAACACCGGGGAGCTGTTTTTT